The 9 T cell receptor beta chains below all came from one sample that was sequenced in a study of neurological immune-mediated disorders. The time point was: technical triplicate 2. TCRdb fed the 5' RACE reads into MiXCR, producing one record per CDR3 protein. The table records under 65,000 distinct CDR3 sequences, 24% of them present only once. Specimen: PBMCs. Receptors were obtained from a man between 60 and 75 years old with HTLV-1-associated myelopathy (HAM/TSP).

The chain couples TRBV19 to TRBJ2-7; D is possibly TRBD2 (5 bases). CDR3 length: 14 residues. Looked up from germline, CDR1 is LNHDA and CDR2 is SQIVND (reference sequence). Trimming pared 3 bases from V and 3 bases from J, leaving 12 bases between. The CDR3, as DNA: TGTGCCAGTAGTATTCGGGTTAGCGACTACGAGCAGTACTTC. This encodes CASSIRVSDYEQYF.

The table lists this clonotype with a few counts. The V gene is TRBV20-1, the J gene TRBJ2-3, with 12 bases fitting TRBD2. The length of the CDR3 is 15 residues. Germline V CDR1 and CDR2: DFQATT, SNEGSKA (reference sequence). The ends lost 5 bases at V and 6 bases at J; junction bases unmatched: 9. CDR3 nucleotides: TGCAGTGCTCAGCTAGCGGGAGGGCCCGGGGATACGCAGTATTTT. Its translation: CSAQLAGGPGDTQYF.

With respect to this clonotype: In this CDR3 the conserved last residue, phenylalanine or tryptophan, is missing, so a read error is likely. Because the CDR3's place on the DNA is in doubt, the DNA is left out and the CDR3 is given as listed by TCRdb. The chain is built from TRBV7-3 and TRBJ2-5; the D call TRBD2 from the table was never checked on the DNA. Including both end residues, the CDR3 is 13 amino acids long. Germline V CDR1 and CDR2: SGHTA, FQGTGA. The CDR3 loop is CASSPRGRETQNL.

This clonotype was recorded many times. V and J are TRBV20-1 and TRBJ2-7; D remains ambiguous. Germline CDR1 reads DFQATT; CDR2 reads SNEGSKA (reference sequence). V lost 2 bases and J lost 3, with 5 bases in between. The CDR3 sequence is 11 residues long. CDR3 nucleotides: TGCAGTGCTAGAAGGGACTACGAGCAGTACTTC. Its translation: CSARRDYEQYF.

This clonotype was counted at least ten times. The rearrangement links TRBV3-1 to TRBJ1-2; D remains unclear. The length of the CDR3 is 14 residues. Trimming took 5 bases from V and 1 from J, leaving 11 bases between them. Looked up from germline, CDR1 is LGHDT and CDR2 is YNNKEL (reference sequence). As DNA, the CDR3 is TGTGCCAGCAGCTCCCGATCGATTAACTATGGCTACACCTTC. Translating gives CASSSRSINYGYTF.

This clonotype came up many times. The V gene is TRBV29-1, the J gene TRBJ1-4; D is ambiguous. V lost 0 bases, J lost 5 bases, and 13 bases lay in between. The CDR3 totals 15 residues. Germline loops: CDR1 SQVTM, CDR2 ANQGSEA. The CDR3 DNA follows: TGCAGCGTTGAAGAAGGATCGCGGAAAAATGAAAAACTGTTTTTT. Amino acids: CSVEEGSRKNEKLFF.

This clonotype occurred many times. The rearrangement links TRBV6-6 to TRBJ2-1; 12 bases align to TRBD2. Germline V gives CDR1 MNHNY, CDR2 SVGAGI (reference sequence). Unmatched junction bases numbered 11, after V lost 2 bases and J lost 6 bases. The CDR3 is 18 amino acids. CDR3 residues: CASSYIRVLAGGSNEQFF. CDR3 nucleotide sequence: TGTGCCAGCAGTTACATTAGGGTACTAGCGGGAGGAAGCAATGAGCAGTTCTTC.

This clonotype showed up many times. The chain has TRBV27 and TRBJ2-6; D possibly uses TRBD1 or TRBD2 (5 bases each). The CDR3 has 15 amino acids. The germline V and J ends were trimmed by 10 bases and 0 bases, with 13 bases remaining between them. Germline V CDR1 and CDR2: MNHEY, SMNVEV (reference sequence). The CDR3 region is CAIPGTVSGANVLTF. The DNA of the CDR3 is TGTGCCATCCCTGGGACGGTCTCTGGGGCCAACGTCCTGACTTTC.

The rearrangement joins TRBV19 to TRBJ2-7; 13 bases agree with TRBD2. The CDR3 contains 16 residues. V lost 3 bases, J lost 5 bases, and 7 bases stayed unmatched. The germline gives CDR1 LNHDA, CDR2 SQIVND (reference sequence). The CDR3 nucleotides are TGTGCCAGTAGTATGAACCCAGGACTAGCGGGAGACGAGCAGTACTTC. Translated: CASSMNPGLAGDEQYF. Variable domain in full (rest from reference TRBV19 and TRBJ2-7): DGGITQSPKYLFRKEGQNVTLSCEQNLNHDAMYWYRQDPGQGLRLIYYSQIVNDFQKGDIAEGYSVSREKKESFPLTVTSAQKNPTAFYLCASSMNPGLAGDEQYFGPGTRLTVT.